One sample yielded the 19 T cell receptor beta chains listed below, sequenced in a study of cytomegalovirus exposure and HLA in healthy donors. This PCR relied on a set of 60 Vbeta primers and 13 Jbeta primers. Method: immunoSEQ multiplex PCR; TCRdb's copy keeps in-frame clones and lacks some. Among about 120,000 clones listed, around 70% were seen once. Sequencing was carried out using PBMCs. Receptors originate from a man between 35 and 55 years old in good health and CMV-seropositive.

The CDR3 sequence is CASSPDFPSYNEQFF. In DNA, the CDR3 is TGTGCCAGCAGCCCGGACTTCCCCTCCTACAATGAGCAGTTCTTC. The chain recombines TRBV7-2 with TRBJ2-1, with a weak D call TRBD2 (5 bases). The CDR3 is made up of 15 amino acids. V was shortened by 5 bases and J by 0 bases, with 11 bases between the two germline ends. Germline CDR1 is SGHTA and CDR2 is FQGNSA.

V gene TRBV28 combines with J gene TRBJ2-5; maybe TRBD2 (6 bases). The CDR3 is 15 residues long. Germline V gene lookup returns CDR1 MDHEN and CDR2 SYDVKM. V was pared by 2 bases and J by 4 bases, with 14 bases between. The CDR3 bases are TGTGCCAGCAGTTTAAACGGGAGAGGGAGAGAGACCCAGTACTTC. The encoded protein is CASSLNGRGRETQYF.

V gene TRBV11-1 combines with J gene TRBJ1-1; no definite D call. CDR1 is SGHAT and CDR2 is FQDESV in the germline V gene (reference sequence). Trimming shortened V by 8 bases and J by 6 bases, and 22 bases separated the two germline ends. The length of the CDR3 is 15 residues. For the CDR3, the DNA is TGTGCCAGCCGGACTAGTGAAAGCGGGTCCTCTGAAGCTTTCTTT. Protein product: CASRTSESGSSEAFF.

This chain joins TRBV28 and TRBJ1-4; 7 bases align to TRBD1. CDR1 and CDR2 from the germline V gene are MDHEN and SYDVKM. The V and J ends lost 5 bases and 5 bases, in that order; junction bases with no gene match: 5. This CDR3 is 14 amino acids long. CDR3 nucleotides: TGTGCCAGCAGTCCAGGGGGTGCGAATGAAAAACTGTTTTTT. Protein: CASSPGGANEKLFF.

This chain connects TRBV2 to TRBJ1-5; D gene ambiguous. V lost 6 bases to trimming and J lost 0 bases, with 9 bases between them. Germline-derived CDR1 and CDR2 are SNHLY and FYNNEI. The CDR3 has 14 residues. The CDR3 reads CASREHSSNQPQHF. The CDR3 region has the DNA TGTGCCAGCAGGGAACATAGTAGCAATCAGCCCCAGCATTTT.

V usage is TRBV4-1 and J usage is TRBJ1-6; 7 bases align to TRBD1. V dropped 0 bases and J dropped 4; count of bases not matched to a gene: 3. Germline assignment: CDR1 MGHRA and CDR2 YSYEKL. The length of the CDR3 is 16 residues. The CDR3 sequence is CASSQEAGGYNSPLHF. For the CDR3, the DNA is TGCGCCAGCAGCCAAGAGGCAGGGGGTTATAATTCACCCCTCCACTTT.

This clone was counted only a few times. The chain joins TRBV29-1 to TRBJ1-5; possibly TRBD1 for D (6 bases). The V end lost 6 bases, the J end lost 4 bases, and 16 bases lay between the germline ends. There are 14 residues in the CDR3. Germline V lookup: CDR1 SQVTM, CDR2 ANQGSEA. The CDR3 coding sequence is TGCAGCGTGAACAGGGTAGTAGGGAATCAGCCCCAGCATTTT. Protein product: CSVNRVVGNQPQHF. The variable domain in full, completed from reference TRBV29-1 and TRBJ1-5, reads SAVISQKPSRDICQRGTSLTIQCQVDSQVTMMFWYRQQPGQSLTLIATANQGSEATYESGFVIDKFPISRPNLTFSTLTVSNMSPEDSSIYLCSVNRVVGNQPQHFGDGTRLSIL.

Only one count was recorded for this clone. This chain connects TRBV15 to TRBJ1-1; 11 bases agree with TRBD1. This CDR3 region has 16 residues. Germline V gene sequence: CDR1 LNHNV, CDR2 YYDKDF (reference sequence). Losses at the gene ends were 2 bases for V and 4 bases for J; bases not matched to a gene: 6. Here the CDR3 reads CATSRRVGTGGTEAFF. The CDR3 DNA sequence: TGTGCCACCAGCAGAAGAGTCGGGACAGGGGGCACTGAAGCTTTCTTT.

This chain joins TRBV7-9 and TRBJ1-1; D is unclear. The CDR3 is 12 amino acids. Germline-derived CDR1 and CDR2 are SEHNR and FQNEAQ (reference sequence). V lost 10 bases and J lost 1, with 10 bases in between. The chain's CDR3 is CATTPKNTEAFF. The CDR3 nucleotides are TGTGCCACCACACCGAAGAACACTGAAGCTTTCTTT. The full variable domain, completed using reference TRBV7-9 and TRBJ1-1, is DTGVSQNPRHKITKRGQNVTFRCDPISEHNRLYWYRQTLGQGPEFLTYFQNEAQLEKSRLLSDRFSAERPKGSFSTLEIQRTEQGDSAMYLCATTPKNTEAFFGQGTRLTVV.

The chain recombines TRBV30 with TRBJ2-2, with 7 positions matching TRBD1. V gave up 4 bases and J gave up 5 bases; unmatched junction bases: 1. Germline V gene data show CDR1 as GTSNPN and CDR2 as SVGIG (reference sequence). This CDR3 has 12 residues. The CDR3 loop is CAWNRGTGELFF. The DNA for the CDR3 is TGTGCCTGGAACAGGGGAACCGGGGAGCTGTTTTTT.

This rearrangement joins TRBV21-1 to TRBJ1-5; the table's D call, TRBD1, was not checked against the DNA. TRBV21-1 is deemed a pseudogene. The CDR3 length is 16 residues. DNA for the CDR3: TGTGCCAGCACGCCTTTAGGGGAAGTCAGCAATCAGCCCCAGCATTTT. The encoded protein is CASTPLGEVSNQPQHF.

The rearrangement uses TRBV6-5 and TRBJ2-6, with 7 nucleotides matching TRBD1. The length of the CDR3 is 14 residues. The germline CDR1 and CDR2 sequences are MNHEY and SVGAGI. The ends lost 9 bases at V and 4 bases at J; junction bases unmatched: 6. The CDR3 nucleotides read TGTGCCAGTGGCACAGGGGACGGGGCCAACGTCCTGACTTTC. As protein: CASGTGDGANVLTF.

Details on this clone: Other nucleotide sequences from this sample produce the same CDR3. V and J are TRBV4-3 and TRBJ2-7; D gene uncertain. Per germline, CDR1 LGHNA and CDR2 YSLEER. This CDR3 spans 14 amino acids. V lost 0 bases, J lost 1 base, and 7 bases lay in between. The CDR3, as DNA: TGCGCCAGCAGCCAAGAGTCAGGTTCCTACGAGCAGTACTTC. It encodes CASSQESGSYEQYF.

This chain connects TRBV27 to TRBJ2-2; possibly TRBD1 for D (6 bases). Per germline, CDR1 MNHEY and CDR2 SMNVEV (reference sequence). The CDR3 runs 14 residues. V was shortened by 3 bases and J by 6 bases, with 11 bases between the two germline ends. CDR3 amino acids: CASSLGARAGELFF. The CDR3 region has the DNA TGTGCCAGCAGTTTGGGGGCTAGGGCCGGGGAGCTGTTTTTT.

The chain is built from TRBV7-9 and TRBJ1-1; D uncertain. This CDR3 is built from 12 residues. Trimming removed 5 bases from V and 8 bases from J, with 12 bases in between. Germline CDR1 is SEHNR and CDR2 is FQNEAQ (reference sequence). In DNA form, the CDR3 reads TGTGCCAGCAGCGGCCAGCGGGAAGAAGCTTTCTTT. Translating it yields CASSGQREEAFF.

The chain employs TRBV6-4 and TRBJ2-1, with TRBD2 matching 9 bases. This CDR3 spans 14 amino acids. The V gene's germline CDR1 is MRHNA and CDR2 SNTAGT. The ends lost 4 bases at V and 7 bases at J; junction bases unmatched: 5. CDR3 nucleotides: TGTGCCAGCAGTGCAGCGGGGGGAGGGAATGAGCAGTTCTTC. This gives the protein CASSAAGGGNEQFF.

CDR3 residues: CASSAYRNEQFF. The CDR3 DNA is TGCGCCAGCAGCGCCTATCGCAATGAGCAGTTCTTC. V gene TRBV4-3 combines with J gene TRBJ2-1; D unresolved. The germline gives CDR1 LGHNA, CDR2 YSLEER. This CDR3 has 12 amino acids. V was shortened by 5 bases and J by 6 bases, with 8 bases between the two germline ends.

The rearrangement links TRBV11-2 to TRBJ2-1, with TRBD2 as a possible D gene (5 bases). Germline CDR1 reads SGHAT; CDR2 reads FQNNGV. Trimming removed 7 bases at V and 5 bases at J, with 18 bases between. The length of the CDR3 is 15 residues. CDR3 DNA: TGTGCCAGCAAAAAGCACGAGGGAGTAAACAATGAGCAGTTCTTC. Its translation is CASKKHEGVNNEQFF.

This chain connects TRBV5-6 to TRBJ1-3, with D tentatively TRBD1 (6 bases). The CDR3 is 17 residues long. V was cut by 0 bases and J by 2 bases, with 15 bases left in between. Germline V gene lookup returns CDR1 SGHDT and CDR2 YYEEEE. DNA for the CDR3: TGTGCCAGCAGCTTGGCCAGATGGGGGCTAGCTGGAAACACCATATATTTT. Residues: CASSLARWGLAGNTIYF.